This TCR beta chain was identified in a study of shared clonotypes between healthy human individuals. Sequencing used immunoSEQ multiplex PCR; TCRdb keeps in-frame clones, though not all of them. The sample comprises about half a million clones, roughly 80% of which are singletons, and 12% rests with the top ten. The CDR3 is made up of 14 amino acids. The germline V gene has CDR1 SGDLS and CDR2 YYNGEE. This chain joins TRBV9 and TRBJ2-5; D might be TRBD2 (6 bases). The J call may be mistaken, given a closer DNA end match to TRBJ2-7. The TCR originated in a woman between 40 and 55 years old in good health. Some clones in this sample may be carry-over from other donors' samples. The sequenced sample was PBMCs. CDR3 protein: CASSVRWEAYEQYF. The CDR3 nucleotides are TGTGCCAGCAGCGTGAGATGGGAGGCCTACGAGCAGTACTTC.